Listed below are T cell receptor beta chains from one sample, sequenced in a study of OX40 agonist ivuxolimab in advanced cancers. Sequenced by immunoSEQ multiplex PCR; TCRdb stores in-frame clones only, minus some. The profile shows about 69,000 clones, approximately 90% of them singletons. The specimen was CD4+ or CD8+ T cells sorted from blood, collected in a trial of the OX40 agonist ivuxolimab. The receptors originated from an adult with an advanced solid tumor such as melanoma, head and neck, liver or kidney cancer. The CDR3 runs from the conserved cysteine through the conserved F or W. A D gene is named only where the DNA matches it firmly. Not all rows give a size; the values are once, few, many and, for expanded clones, a class.

v_gene	abundance	d_gene	j_gene	CDR3nt	CDR3aa
TRBV6-1	NA	TRBD1	TRBJ1-3	TGTGCCAGCAGTGAAGGGACAGGCGTCGGATACACCATATATTTT	CASSEGTGVGYTIYF
TRBV7-3	NA	TRBD2	TRBJ2-1	TGTGCCAGCAGCGTTGGACTAGCGACCTACAATGAGCAGTTCTTC	CASSVGLATYNEQFF
TRBV15	once	NA	TRBJ2-1	TGTGCCACCAGCAGAGACCGGGGAGGTGAGCAGTTCTTC	CATSRDRGGEQFF
TRBV9	NA	NA	TRBJ2-3	TGTGCCAGCAGCGCCCGAGGGTCTAACACTAGACTGGCAGATACGCAGTATTTT	CASSARGSNTRLADTQYF
TRBV7-9	NA	NA	TRBJ1-1	TGTGCCAGCAGCTTTGACCCTACGAACACTGAAGCTTTCTTT	CASSFDPTNTEAFF
TRBV4-2	NA	TRBD1	TRBJ2-1	TGTGCCAGCAGCCCGGGACAGGGGGTCCATGAGCAGTTCTTC	CASSPGQGVHEQFF
TRBV2	few	TRBD1	TRBJ2-2	TGTGCCAGCAGTTTGGGACAGGGATACGGGGAGCTGTTTTTT	CASSLGQGYGELFF
TRBV5-1	NA	TRBD1	TRBJ1-1	TGCGCCAGCAGCTTGTTGGGACAGGGGAATTTGAACACTGAAGCTTTCTTT	CASSLLGQGNLNTEAFF
TRBV5-4	NA	NA	TRBJ2-7	TGTGCCAGCAGCGTGGACGTAACGAGCTCCTACGAGCAGTACTTC	CASSVDVTSSYEQYF
TRBV4-1	NA	NA	TRBJ2-2	TGCGCCAGCAGCCAAGATATAAGCGGCTCGAACACCGGGAAGCTGTTTTTT	CASSQDISGSNTGKLFF
TRBV5-1	NA	NA	TRBJ1-2	TGCGCCAGCAGATTGGTAGGGGATATGGGCTACACCTTC	CASRLVGDMGYTF
TRBV12-5	NA	TRBD2	TRBJ2-2	TGTGCTAGTGGTTTGGGAAAGCGGGAGGCAAGGAACACCGGGGAGCTGTTTTTT	CASGLGKREARNTGELFF
TRBV10-1	NA	TRBD2	TRBJ2-1	TGCGCCAGCAGCGCCGGGACTAGCGGCTACAATGAGCAGTTCTTC	CASSAGTSGYNEQFF
TRBV11-2	NA	NA	TRBJ2-1	TGTGCCAGCAGCTTAGATGGACGACGCATACCTTACAATGAGCAGTTCTTC	CASSLDGRRIPYNEQFF
TRBV6-5	once	NA	TRBJ1-3	TGTGCCAGCAGTTCCCGGTCTGGAAACACCATATATTTT	CASSSRSGNTIYF
TRBV7-7	NA	NA	TRBJ1-4	TGTGCTAGCAGCCCAGGGGACTATAAGGGAAAACTGTTTTTT	CASSPGDYKGKLFF
TRBV5-1	NA	NA	TRBJ1-5	TGCGCCAGCAGCTTGGCCGGCGGTCCTTTTCAGCCCCAGCATTTT	CASSLAGGPFQPQHF
TRBV4-2	NA	TRBD2	TRBJ2-1	TGTGCCAGCAGCCAAGATAGTACCGGGACTAGCGGGAGTCGCGAGCAGTTCTTC	CASSQDSTGTSGSREQFF
TRBV9	NA	TRBD1	TRBJ1-1	TGTGCCAGCAGCACGACAGGGGGGGTTACGGAAGCTTTCTTT	CASSTTGGVTEAFF
TRBV5-1	NA	TRBD2	TRBJ2-7	TGCGCCAGCAGCCCGAGACTAGCGGGAGGTAAAGAGCAGTACTTC	CASSPRLAGGKEQYF